The clone carrying this TCR beta chain was recorded at least ten times. Its antigen is undetermined. TCRdb recomputed calls from the reads with MiXCR, one row per CDR3 protein. The repertoire holds hundreds of thousands of distinct CDR3 sequences, 5% to 8.5% seen once, with roughly 6% in the top ten. The record originates from a study of T cell repertoires in cytomegalovirus infection. Study observations and caveats: Frequencies of public TCR beta families were cumulated, and this identified carriers of CMV plus the relevant HLA.

Germline loops: CDR1 SGHTA, CDR2 FQGNSA. The V gene end was trimmed by 5 bases and the J gene end by 6 bases; junction bases not matched to a gene: 7. There are 13 residues in the CDR3. The chain is built from TRBV7-2 and TRBJ2-7; 7 positions match TRBD2. Specimen: PBMCs. The receptor comes from a human donor in good health (CMV status not recorded). Some clones in this sample may be carry-over from other donors' samples. The CDR3 nucleotides read TGTGCCAGCAGCCAGAGCGGGGTCCGCGAGCAGTACTTC. Protein product: CASSQSGVREQYF.